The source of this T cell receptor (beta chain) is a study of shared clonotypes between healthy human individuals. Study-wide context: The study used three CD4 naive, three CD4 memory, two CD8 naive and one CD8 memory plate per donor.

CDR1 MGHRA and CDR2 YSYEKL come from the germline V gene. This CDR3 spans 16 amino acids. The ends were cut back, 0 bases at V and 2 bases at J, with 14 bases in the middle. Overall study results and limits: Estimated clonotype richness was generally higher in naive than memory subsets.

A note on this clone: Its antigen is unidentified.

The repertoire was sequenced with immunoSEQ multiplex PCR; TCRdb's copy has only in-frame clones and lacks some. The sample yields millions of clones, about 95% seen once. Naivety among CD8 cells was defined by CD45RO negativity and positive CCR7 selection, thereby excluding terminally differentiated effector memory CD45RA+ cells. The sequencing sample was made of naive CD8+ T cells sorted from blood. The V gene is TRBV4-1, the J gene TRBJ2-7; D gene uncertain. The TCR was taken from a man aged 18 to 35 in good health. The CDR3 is CASSQDPASGAYEQYF. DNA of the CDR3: TGCGCCAGCAGCCAAGATCCGGCGTCGGGCGCCTACGAGCAGTACTTC.